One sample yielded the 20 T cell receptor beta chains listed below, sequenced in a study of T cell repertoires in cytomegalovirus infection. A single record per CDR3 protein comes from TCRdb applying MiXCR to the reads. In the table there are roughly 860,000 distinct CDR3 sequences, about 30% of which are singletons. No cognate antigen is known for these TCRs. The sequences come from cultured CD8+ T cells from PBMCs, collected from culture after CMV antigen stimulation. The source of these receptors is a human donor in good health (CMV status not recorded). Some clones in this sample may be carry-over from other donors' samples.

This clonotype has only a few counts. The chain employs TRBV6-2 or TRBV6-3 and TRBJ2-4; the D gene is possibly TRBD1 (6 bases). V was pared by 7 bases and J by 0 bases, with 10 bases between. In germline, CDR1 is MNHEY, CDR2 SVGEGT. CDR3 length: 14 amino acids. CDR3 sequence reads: CASKGHLAKNIQYF. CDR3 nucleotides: TGTGCCAGCAAGGGACACCTAGCCAAAAACATTCAGTACTTC.

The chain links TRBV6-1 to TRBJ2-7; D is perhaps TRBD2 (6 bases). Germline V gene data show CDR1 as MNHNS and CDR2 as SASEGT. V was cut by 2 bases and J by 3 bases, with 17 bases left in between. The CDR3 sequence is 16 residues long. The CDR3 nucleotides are TGTGCCAGCAGTGAATTGATCGGGGGACCTCTCTACGAGCAGTACTTC. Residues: CASSELIGGPLYEQYF.

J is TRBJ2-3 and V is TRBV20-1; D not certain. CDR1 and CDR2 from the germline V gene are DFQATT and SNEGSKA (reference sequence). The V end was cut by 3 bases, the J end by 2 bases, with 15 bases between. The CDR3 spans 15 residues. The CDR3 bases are TGCAGTGCTAGTGGTTTAGAATATCCCACAGATACGCAGTATTTT. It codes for CSASGLEYPTDTQYF.

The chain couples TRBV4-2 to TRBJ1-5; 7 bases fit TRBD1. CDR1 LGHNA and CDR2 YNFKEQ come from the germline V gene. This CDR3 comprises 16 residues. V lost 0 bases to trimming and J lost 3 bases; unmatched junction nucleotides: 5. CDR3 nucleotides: TGTGCCAGCAGCCAAGAAGAGGGGGCGGACAATCAGCCCCAGCATTTT. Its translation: CASSQEEGADNQPQHF.

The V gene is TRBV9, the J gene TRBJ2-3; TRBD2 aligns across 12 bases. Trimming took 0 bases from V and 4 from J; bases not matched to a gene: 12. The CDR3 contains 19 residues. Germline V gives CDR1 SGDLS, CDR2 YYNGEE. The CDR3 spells CASSVGGLAGGPFADTQYF. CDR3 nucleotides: TGTGCCAGCAGCGTAGGAGGGCTAGCGGGGGGGCCGTTTGCAGATACGCAGTATTTT.

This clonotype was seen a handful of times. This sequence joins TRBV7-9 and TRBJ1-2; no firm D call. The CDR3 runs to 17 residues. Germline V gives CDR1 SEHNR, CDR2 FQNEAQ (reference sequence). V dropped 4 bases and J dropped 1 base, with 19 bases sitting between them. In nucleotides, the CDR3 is TGTGCCAGCAGCTCTACAGACGATCCACCTTTTAACTATGGCTACACCTTC. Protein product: CASSSTDDPPFNYGYTF.

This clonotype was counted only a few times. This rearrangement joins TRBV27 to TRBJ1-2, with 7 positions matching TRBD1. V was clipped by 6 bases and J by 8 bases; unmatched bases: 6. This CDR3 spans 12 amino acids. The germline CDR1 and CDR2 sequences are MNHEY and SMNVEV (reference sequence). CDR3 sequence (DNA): TGTGCCAGCAGCGAGGGGGCGGAGGGCTACACCTTC. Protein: CASSEGAEGYTF.

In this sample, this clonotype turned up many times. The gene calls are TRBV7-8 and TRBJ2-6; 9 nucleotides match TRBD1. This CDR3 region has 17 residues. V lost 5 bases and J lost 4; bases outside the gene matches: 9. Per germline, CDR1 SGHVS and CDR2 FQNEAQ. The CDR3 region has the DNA TGTGCCAGCAGCCCGGGACAGGGCTTGGAGGGGGCCAACGTCCTGACTTTC. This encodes CASSPGQGLEGANVLTF.

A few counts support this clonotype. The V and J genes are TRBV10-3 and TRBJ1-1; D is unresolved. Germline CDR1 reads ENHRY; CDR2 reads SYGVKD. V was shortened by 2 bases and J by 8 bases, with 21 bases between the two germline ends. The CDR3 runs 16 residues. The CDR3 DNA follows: TGTGCCATCAGTGAGAATTGGGCAGGCTCTAGATCCGAAGCTTTCTTT. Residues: CAISENWAGSRSEAFF.

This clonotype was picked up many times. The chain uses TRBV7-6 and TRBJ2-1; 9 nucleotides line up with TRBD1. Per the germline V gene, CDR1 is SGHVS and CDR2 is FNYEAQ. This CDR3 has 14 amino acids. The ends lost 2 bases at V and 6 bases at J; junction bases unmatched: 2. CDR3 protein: CASSLRGQGNEQFF. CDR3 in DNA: TGTGCCAGCAGCTTACGGGGACAGGGCAATGAGCAGTTCTTC. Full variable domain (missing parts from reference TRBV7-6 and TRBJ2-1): GAGVSQSPRYKVTKRGQDVALRCDPISGHVSLYWYRQALGQGPEFLTYFNYEAQQDKSGLPNDRFSAERPEGSISTLTIQRTEQRDSAMYRCASSLRGQGNEQFFGPGTRLTVL.

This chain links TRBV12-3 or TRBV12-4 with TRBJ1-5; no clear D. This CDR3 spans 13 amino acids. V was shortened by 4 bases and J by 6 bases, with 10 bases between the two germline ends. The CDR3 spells CASSSSGSQPQHF. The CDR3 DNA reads TGTGCCAGCAGTTCAAGTGGCAGTCAGCCCCAGCATTTT.

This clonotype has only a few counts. CDR3 protein: CASSYGIAGRRDTQYF. The CDR3 DNA reads as TGTGCCAGCAGTTACGGGATAGCGGGGAGACGTGATACGCAGTATTTT. The chain links TRBV6-5 to TRBJ2-3; 8 positions match TRBD2. The CDR3 length is 16 residues. V lost 2 bases to trimming and J lost 6 bases; unmatched junction nucleotides: 10. Germline-derived CDR1 and CDR2 are MNHEY and SVGAGI.

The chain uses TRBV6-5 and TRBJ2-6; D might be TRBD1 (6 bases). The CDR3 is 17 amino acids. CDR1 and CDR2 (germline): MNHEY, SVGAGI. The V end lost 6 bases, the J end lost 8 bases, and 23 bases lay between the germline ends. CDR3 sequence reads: CASSSPSGTFYSNVLTF. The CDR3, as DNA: TGTGCCAGCAGCTCCCCGTCGGGGACATTCTATTCCAACGTCCTGACTTTC.

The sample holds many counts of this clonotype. In DNA form, the CDR3 reads TGTGCCAGCAGCTTTTGGGGACAGGGATCTCTAGATTTCAATGAGCAGTTCTTC. Encoded protein: CASSFWGQGSLDFNEQFF. The chain has TRBV7-2 and TRBJ2-1; 9 positions agree with TRBD1. This CDR3 spans 18 amino acids. The V and J ends lost 3 bases and 6 bases, in that order; junction bases with no gene match: 15. CDR1 is SGHTA and CDR2 is FQGNSA in the germline V gene.

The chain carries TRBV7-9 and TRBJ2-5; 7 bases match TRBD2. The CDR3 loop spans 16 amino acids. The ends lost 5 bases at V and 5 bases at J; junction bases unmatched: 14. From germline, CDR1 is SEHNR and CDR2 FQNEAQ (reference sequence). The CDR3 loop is CASSTSSSGRRETQYF. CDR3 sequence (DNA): TGTGCCAGCAGCACCTCCTCTAGCGGACGGAGGGAGACCCAGTACTTC.

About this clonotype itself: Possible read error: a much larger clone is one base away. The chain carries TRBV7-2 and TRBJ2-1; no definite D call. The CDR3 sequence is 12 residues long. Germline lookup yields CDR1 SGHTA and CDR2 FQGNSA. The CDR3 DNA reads TGTGCCAACAGCTTACCAAGGAATGAGCAGTTCTTC. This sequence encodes CANSLPRNEQFF.

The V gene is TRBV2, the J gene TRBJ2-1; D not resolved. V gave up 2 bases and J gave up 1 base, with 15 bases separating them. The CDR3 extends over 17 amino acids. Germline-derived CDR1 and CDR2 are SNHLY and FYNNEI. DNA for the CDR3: TGTGCCAGCAGTGAATCCCTGGGATCCCCTTCCTACAATGAGCAGTTCTTC. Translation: CASSESLGSPSYNEQFF.

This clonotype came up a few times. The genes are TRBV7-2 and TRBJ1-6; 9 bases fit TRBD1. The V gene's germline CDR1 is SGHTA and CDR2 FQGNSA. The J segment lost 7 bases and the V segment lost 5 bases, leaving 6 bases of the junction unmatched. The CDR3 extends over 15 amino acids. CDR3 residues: CASSTGTGWNSPLHF. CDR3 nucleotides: TGTGCCAGCAGCACTGGGACAGGGTGGAATTCACCCCTCCACTTT.

In DNA, the CDR3 is TGTGCCACCAGCGTCCGACAGGGGAGCGTGGATACGCAGTATTTT. Its protein is CATSVRQGSVDTQYF. This chain joins TRBV15 and TRBJ2-3; 8 bases fit TRBD1. Looked up from germline, CDR1 is LNHNV and CDR2 is YYDKDF (reference sequence). Unmatched junction bases numbered 10, after V lost 5 bases and J lost 6 bases. This CDR3 has 15 amino acids.

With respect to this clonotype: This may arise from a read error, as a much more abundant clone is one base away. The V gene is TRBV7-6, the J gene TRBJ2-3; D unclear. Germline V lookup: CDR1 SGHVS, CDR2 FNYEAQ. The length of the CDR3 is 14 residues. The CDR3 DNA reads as TGTGTCAGCAGTCCCCTTTCTGGCGCAGATACGCAGTATTTT. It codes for CVSSPLSGADTQYF.